These T cell receptor beta chains were read from a single sample in a study of blood T cell repertoires in COVID-19. The repertoire was sequenced with immunoSEQ multiplex PCR; TCRdb's copy has only in-frame clones and lacks some. This sample has 100,000 to 150,000 clones; 70% to 85% occur once, and the top ten carry about a sixth. Sequenced input: peripheral blood. All receptors derive from a woman aged 45-60 years with acute or convalescent COVID-19. The CDR3 runs from the conserved cysteine through the conserved F or W. The D gene is left open where the match is weak. Only part of the rows carry a size: once, few, many, or a class if the clone is expanded.

abundance	v_gene	d_gene	j_gene	CDR3nt	CDR3aa
.	TRBV5-6	.	TRBJ1-5	TGTGCCAGCAGCTTGGCCCCTGGGCGAAATCAGCCCCAGCATTTT	CASSLAPGRNQPQHF
few	TRBV7-2	.	TRBJ1-2	TGTGCCAGCAGCTTAGACGGGATCTATGGCTACACCTTC	CASSLDGIYGYTF
once	TRBV19	.	TRBJ1-2	TGTGCCAGTAGCCAGCAGGGTGCGTATGGCTACACCTTC	CASSQQGAYGYTF
.	TRBV19	.	TRBJ2-7	TGTGCCAGTAGTGTGGGGTGGAATCGGGGCGAGCAGTACTTC	CASSVGWNRGEQYF
.	TRBV29-1	TRBD1	TRBJ1-2	TGCAGCGTAGCCCCGGGACAGGGGCTTGGCTACACCTTC	CSVAPGQGLGYTF
.	TRBV3-1/TRBV3-2	.	TRBJ1-2	TGTGCCAGCAGCCAGGTGGCAGGCCAAATCGAAGGCTACACCTTC	CASSQVAGQIEGYTF
.	TRBV5-1	.	TRBJ2-7	TGCGCCAGCACAACCTCGAACAGCAGGGACGAGCAGTACTTC	CASTTSNSRDEQYF
few	TRBV9	.	TRBJ1-1	TGTGCCAGCAGCTTCTCAGTCAACACTGAAGCTTTCTTT	CASSFSVNTEAFF
.	TRBV7-9	.	TRBJ1-1	TGTGCCAGCAGCTTAGAATCTAACACTGAAGCTTTCTTT	CASSLESNTEAFF
.	TRBV7-6	.	TRBJ2-2	TGTGCCAGCAGCTCCCAAACTAGGCTCACCGGGGAGCTGTTTTTT	CASSSQTRLTGELFF
.	TRBV11-2	TRBD1	TRBJ1-1	TGTGCCAGCAGCCTCGGACAGGGGGCGCGTGGGAACACTGAAGCTTTCTTT	CASSLGQGARGNTEAFF
.	TRBV28	.	TRBJ1-1	TGTGCCAGCAGTTTACAGGGGAACACTGAAGCTTTCTTT	CASSLQGNTEAFF
.	TRBV7-7	TRBD1	TRBJ1-1	TGTGCCAGCAGTCTTGACAGGGGGGGTGAAGCTTTCTTT	CASSLDRGGEAFF
.	TRBV29-1	TRBD2	TRBJ2-1	TGCAGCGCTACCGGGACTAGCGGCAATGAGCAGTTCTTC	CSATGTSGNEQFF
.	TRBV12-5	.	TRBJ1-1	TGTGCTAGTGGTATCCACAGCGGAGGCACTGAAGCTTTCTTT	CASGIHSGGTEAFF
.	TRBV28	.	TRBJ2-7	TGTGCCAGCAGTTTATGGCGGATAACCCCCTACGAGCAGTACTTC	CASSLWRITPYEQYF
.	TRBV12-3/TRBV12-4	.	TRBJ2-6	TGTGCCAGCAGCTACTCTGGGGCCAACGTCCTGACTTTC	CASSYSGANVLTF
once	TRBV19	TRBD1	TRBJ2-5	TGTGCCAGTAGCCCACAGGGGGCGGGAGAGACCCAGTACTTC	CASSPQGAGETQYF
.	TRBV19	.	TRBJ1-5	TGTGCCAGCCAAGACAGGCCTAGCAATCAGCCCCAGCATTTT	CASQDRPSNQPQHF
.	TRBV19	.	TRBJ1-6	TGTGCCAGTAGCCCGACAGCGAATTCACCCCTCCACTTT	CASSPTANSPLHF
.	TRBV15	TRBD2	TRBJ2-3	TGTGCCACCAGCAGAGACAGGACTAGCGGGGGGATTAGCACAGATACGCAGTATTTT	CATSRDRTSGGISTDTQYF
.	TRBV12-5	TRBD1	TRBJ2-1	TGTGCTAGTGGTTTCCACCGGGACAGAACGGGAAATGAGCAGTTCTTC	CASGFHRDRTGNEQFF
.	TRBV30	TRBD1	TRBJ1-4	TGTGCCTGGAGTGTAAGGGGGCTGGGGGGAGAAAAACTGTTTTTT	CAWSVRGLGGEKLFF
.	TRBV30	.	TRBJ2-5	TGTGCCTGGAGTGTACGCCGGACAGTCCAAGAGGCCCAGTACTTC	CAWSVRRTVQEAQYF
.	TRBV5-6	.	TRBJ1-6	TGTGCCAGCAGCTTGGGGGCAGGGGCGCGAAATTCACCCCTCCACTTT	CASSLGAGARNSPLHF
.	TRBV19	.	TRBJ1-1	TGTGCCAGTAGCACCTGGAGGGGAACGGCCACTGAAGCTTTCTTT	CASSTWRGTATEAFF
.	TRBV5-1	TRBD1	TRBJ2-3	TGCGCCAGCAGCCTATGGGGACAGGGAAAAGATACGCAGTATTTT	CASSLWGQGKDTQYF
.	TRBV6-1	TRBD2	TRBJ2-2	TGTGCCAGCAGTGAATATCCAGGGCCTGGAGCGGGGGTAACGGGGGAGCTGTTTTTT	CASSEYPGPGAGVTGELFF
.	TRBV29-1	TRBD1	TRBJ1-1	TGCAGCGCCTGTAGGGGGACAGGGGTGAACACTGAAGCTTTCTTT	CSACRGTGVNTEAFF
.	TRBV15	.	TRBJ1-3	TGTGCCACCAGCAGAGAAGGCAGGGCTGGAAACACCATATATTTT	CATSREGRAGNTIYF
.	TRBV6-6	TRBD1	TRBJ1-6	TGTGCCAGCAGTCAAAGATTGGGACAGGATGGCTCCTATAATTCACCCCTCCACTTT	CASSQRLGQDGSYNSPLHF
once	TRBV29-1	TRBD1	TRBJ1-2	TGCAGCGCCGGGGACAGTGAAGCAGGTGGCTACACCTTC	CSAGDSEAGGYTF
few	TRBV2	TRBD1	TRBJ1-5	TGTGCCAGCAGTCCGGACAGGGTCAATCAGCCCCAGCATTTT	CASSPDRVNQPQHF
.	TRBV5-1	.	TRBJ1-1	TGCGCCAGCAGCTTTACGGTGAACACTGAAGCTTTCTTT	CASSFTVNTEAFF
.	TRBV2	TRBD1	TRBJ1-5	TGTGCCAGCAGAAAGGACAGGGGGCAAAATCAGCCCCAGCATTTT	CASRKDRGQNQPQHF
.	TRBV6-4	.	TRBJ1-6	TGTGCCAGCAGTGACTCGAACAGGGCTCTGAATAATTCACCCCTCCACTTT	CASSDSNRALNNSPLHF
once	TRBV6-5	.	TRBJ2-7	TGTGCCAGCAGCGCCTCTGGGGGGAAATACGAGCAGTACTTC	CASSASGGKYEQYF
once	TRBV5-1	.	TRBJ2-3	TGCGCCAGCAGCTTGGGAGGGCTTAGCACAGATACGCAGTATTTT	CASSLGGLSTDTQYF
.	TRBV5-5	TRBD1	TRBJ1-2	TGTGCCAGCAGCTTGGCTTCCGCAGGGGGCTATGGCTACACCTTC	CASSLASAGGYGYTF
.	TRBV30	.	TRBJ1-2	TGTGCCTGGAGTGCACAAGGTCAGGGATTGGGCACCTTC	CAWSAQGQGLGTF
.	TRBV9	TRBD2	TRBJ2-3	TGTGCCAGCAGCTCGACCCCTGAACTAGCGGGGGGAGATACGCAGTATTTT	CASSSTPELAGGDTQYF
.	TRBV29-1	TRBD1	TRBJ1-1	TGCAGCGTGGGACAGTCGAACACTGAAGCTTTCTTT	CSVGQSNTEAFF
.	TRBV19	.	TRBJ2-2	TGTGCCAGTACCTCCGGAGTAGCCGGGGAGCTGTTTTTT	CASTSGVAGELFF
once	TRBV6-5	.	TRBJ2-6	TGTGCCAGCATTCTTGGACCAGGAGGCAACGTCCTGACTTTC	CASILGPGGNVLTF
.	TRBV2	TRBD1	TRBJ1-5	TGTGCCAGCATTGGGGACAGGGGCAATCAGCCCCAGCATTTT	CASIGDRGNQPQHF
few	TRBV5-5	TRBD1	TRBJ2-7	TGTGCCAGCAGCTTGAGCATGTCAGGGGGCGAGCAGTACTTC	CASSLSMSGGEQYF